A selection of T cell receptor beta chains follows, all from one sample in a study of blood T cell repertoires in COVID-19. The protocol was immunoSEQ multiplex PCR, while the TCRdb copy is restricted to in-frame clones and leaves out a portion. The table includes about 110,000 clones, 80% to 90% detected once. Sequenced sample: peripheral blood. These receptors were collected from a woman in her 70s with acute or convalescent COVID-19. CDR3s include the opening cysteine and the closing phenylalanine or tryptophan. A D gene is named only where the DNA matches it firmly. Where a row states a size, it is once, few, many or the class of an expanded clone; other rows omit it.

once,14,.,TRBJ1-5,TRBV19,TGTGCCAGTAGTATTACAGGCCCCAGCGAAAGCCAGCATTTT,CASSITGPSESQHF
.,14,.,TRBJ1-4,TRBV10-1,TGCGCCAGCAGTGAAGGTGGGAGAGATGAAAAACTGTTTTTT,CASSEGGRDEKLFF
.,13,.,TRBJ1-1,TRBV12-3/TRBV12-4,TGTGCCAGCAGTTTGTCTCGGAACACTGAAGCTTTCTTT,CASSLSRNTEAFF
.,14,TRBD1,TRBJ1-2,TRBV11-2,TGTGCCAGCAGCTTGGGACAGGGCAACTATGGCTACACCTTC,CASSLGQGNYGYTF
.,15,TRBD2,TRBJ2-3,TRBV9,TGTGCCAGCAGCGTAGGAGCGGGGGGGCCGGTTACGCAGTATTTT,CASSVGAGGPVTQYF
.,16,TRBD1,TRBJ1-4,TRBV12-5,TGTGCTAGTGGTTTGATCCGGACAGGGGCTAGTGAAAAACTGTTTTTT,CASGLIRTGASEKLFF
.,15,TRBD1,TRBJ1-4,TRBV4-1,TGCGCCAGCAGCCTCTCCGGGACAGGGAATGAAAAACTGTTTTTT,CASSLSGTGNEKLFF
few,14,TRBD1,TRBJ1-1,TRBV6-5,TGTGCCAGCAGTTACGACAGGGGGTACACTGAAGCTTTCTTT,CASSYDRGYTEAFF
.,15,TRBD2,TRBJ2-3,TRBV7-3,TGTGCCAGCAGCAAGAGCGGGGGGAACACAGATACGCAGTATTTT,CASSKSGGNTDTQYF
.,16,.,TRBJ2-5,TRBV6-6,TGTGCCAGCAGTAAAGTCAGAACGCGAAGGGGGGAGACCCAGTACTTC,CASSKVRTRRGETQYF
.,16,TRBD1,TRBJ1-1,TRBV3-1/TRBV3-2,TGTGCCAGCAGCCAACACAGGACAGGGGGCAACACTGAAGCTTTCTTT,CASSQHRTGGNTEAFF
.,14,.,TRBJ2-7,TRBV5-1,TGCGCCAGCAGCTTAGCCGGCGGCTCCTACGAGCAGTACTTC,CASSLAGGSYEQYF
.,17,.,TRBJ1-6,TRBV27,TGTGCCAGCAGTCCCGGGACTTCGAGCTCCTATAATTCACCCCTCCACTTT,CASSPGTSSSYNSPLHF
.,18,TRBD2,TRBJ2-4,TRBV4-3,TGCGCCAGCAGCCAAGATCACCCACTAGCGGGGGGGGGAAACATTCAGTACTTC,CASSQDHPLAGGGNIQYF
.,19,TRBD1,TRBJ2-2,TRBV7-6,TGTGCCAGCAGCTCTTACCCGTTACCCGGACAGGAGGTGACCGGGGAGCTGTTTTTT,CASSSYPLPGQEVTGELFF
.,14,TRBD1,TRBJ2-5,TRBV25-1,TGTGCCAGCAGTGATCGACAGGGGAGGGAGACCCAGTACTTC,CASSDRQGRETQYF
.,14,.,TRBJ2-2,TRBV30,TGTGCCTGGGCCCCGAGGCGTCCGGTCGGGGAGCTGTTTTTT,CAWAPRRPVGELFF
.,12,.,TRBJ2-7,TRBV5-5,TGTGCCAGCAGCCTATTAGACTTGGAGCAGTACTTC,CASSLLDLEQYF
.,14,TRBD1,TRBJ1-6,TRBV28,TGTGCCAGCAGTTACGGGACAGGGAATTCACCCCTCCACTTT,CASSYGTGNSPLHF
once,16,TRBD1,TRBJ1-6,TRBV2,TGTGCCAGCAGTGAAACAGGGGGCCGCTTTAATTCACCCCTCCACTTT,CASSETGGRFNSPLHF
few,16,.,TRBJ2-5,TRBV11-2,TGTGCCAGCAGCTTAGCCCAGACAAACCTTAGGGAGACCCAGTACTTC,CASSLAQTNLRETQYF
.,14,.,TRBJ2-5,TRBV6-1,TGTGCCAGCAGTGAAGGGCCCAGTCAAGAGACCCAGTACTTC,CASSEGPSQETQYF
.,15,.,TRBJ1-5,TRBV7-2,TGTGCCAGCAGCTTAACCCAGGGGCCCTATCAGCCCCAGCATTTT,CASSLTQGPYQPQHF
.,14,.,TRBJ1-2,TRBV5-1,TGCGCCAGCAGCTTGATCGCGGGTGAGGGTGGCTACACCTTC,CASSLIAGEGGYTF
.,13,.,TRBJ2-2,TRBV29-1,TGCAGCGTTATAGCTTGGAACACCGGGGAGCTGTTTTTT,CSVIAWNTGELFF
.,14,TRBD1,TRBJ2-7,TRBV27,TGTGCCAGCAGTGGATACAGGGGGCTCTACGAGCAGTACTTC,CASSGYRGLYEQYF
.,15,.,TRBJ2-5,TRBV5-1,TGCGCCAGCAGCTTGGGGACAGCCTACCAAGAGACCCAGTACTTC,CASSLGTAYQETQYF
.,15,TRBD1,TRBJ2-3,TRBV24-1,TGTGCCACCAGTGATCCGATCGACAGGGGAGATACGCAGTATTTT,CATSDPIDRGDTQYF
.,17,TRBD2,TRBJ2-1,TRBV6-4,TGTGCCAGCAGCCCAGGGCCCATAGCGGGAACCTACAATGAGCAGTTCTTC,CASSPGPIAGTYNEQFF
.,16,TRBD1,TRBJ2-7,TRBV14,TGTGCCAGCAGCCACGGCGTAGGGACAGGGTACGACGAGCAGTACTTC,CASSHGVGTGYDEQYF
.,17,TRBD2,TRBJ2-1,TRBV7-3,TGTGCCAGCAGCTTAATTCCGGGACTAGCGGGGGACAATGAGCAGTTCTTC,CASSLIPGLAGDNEQFF
.,14,.,TRBJ1-1,TRBV19,TGTGCCAGTAGTGAAGTAAACTGGAACACTGAAGCTTTCTTT,CASSEVNWNTEAFF
.,16,TRBD1,TRBJ1-2,TRBV11-2,TGTGCCAGCAGCTTCGTACAGGGGGCAGGGAGCTATGGCTACACCTTC,CASSFVQGAGSYGYTF
.,14,.,TRBJ2-1,TRBV7-8,TGTGCCAGCAGCCCCGACAGGACATACAATGAGCAGTTCTTC,CASSPDRTYNEQFF
.,16,.,TRBJ1-3,TRBV4-3,TGCGCCAGCAGCCAAGATAGGGGAGGGACTGGAAACACCATATATTTT,CASSQDRGGTGNTIYF
.,16,.,TRBJ1-3,TRBV3-1/TRBV3-2,TGTGCCAGCAGCCCACGGTATGGGTTAGCCGGAAACACCATATATTTT,CASSPRYGLAGNTIYF
once,14,.,TRBJ2-4,TRBV9,TGTGCCAGCAGCGTAGGGGGCGTATCAAACATTCAGTACTTC,CASSVGGVSNIQYF
.,13,.,TRBJ1-2,TRBV12-3/TRBV12-4,TGTGCCAGCAGTTTAGGTACCCAGGGGGGCTACACCTTC,CASSLGTQGGYTF
.,13,TRBD1,TRBJ1-3,TRBV30,TGTGCCTGGGGGACAGGGCCTGGAAACACCATATATTTT,CAWGTGPGNTIYF
.,15,.,TRBJ2-1,TRBV6-4,TGTGCCAGCAGTGACTCAGTGGCAACCTACAATGAGCAGTTCTTC,CASSDSVATYNEQFF
few,14,TRBD1,TRBJ2-2,TRBV15,TGTGCCACCAGCAGGACAGGGTGGGCCGGGGAGCTGTTTTTT,CATSRTGWAGELFF
.,17,.,TRBJ2-7,TRBV4-1,TGCGCCAGCAGCCAAGGAGGTTGGCCTACAAGCCCACACGAGCAGTACTTC,CASSQGGWPTSPHEQYF
.,15,TRBD2,TRBJ2-7,TRBV5-1,TGCGCCAGCAGCTCTCCGGGACTAGCGAACTACGAGCAGTACTTC,CASSSPGLANYEQYF
.,10,.,TRBJ2-3,TRBV29-1,TGCAGCGTTGATGGTGATCGGGGTCCTTTT,CSVDGDRGPF
.,16,.,TRBJ1-6,TRBV5-1,TGCGCCAGCAGCTTGCGGGGGGAAGGGGGTAATTCACCCCTCCACTTT,CASSLRGEGGNSPLHF